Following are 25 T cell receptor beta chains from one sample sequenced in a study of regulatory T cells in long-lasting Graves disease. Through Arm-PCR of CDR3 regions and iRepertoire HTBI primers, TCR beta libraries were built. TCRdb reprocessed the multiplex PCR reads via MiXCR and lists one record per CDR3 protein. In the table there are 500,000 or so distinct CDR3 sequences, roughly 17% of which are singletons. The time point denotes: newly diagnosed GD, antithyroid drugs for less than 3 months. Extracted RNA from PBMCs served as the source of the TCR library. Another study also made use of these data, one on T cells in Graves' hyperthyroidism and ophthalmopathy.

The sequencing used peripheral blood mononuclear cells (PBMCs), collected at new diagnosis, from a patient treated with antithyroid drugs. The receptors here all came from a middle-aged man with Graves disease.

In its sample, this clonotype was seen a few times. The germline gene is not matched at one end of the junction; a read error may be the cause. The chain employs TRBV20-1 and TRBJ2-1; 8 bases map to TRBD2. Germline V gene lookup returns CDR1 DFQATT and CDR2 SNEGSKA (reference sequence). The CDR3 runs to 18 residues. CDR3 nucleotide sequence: TGCAGTGCTAGAGATCTGCGGGGCGGGAGGCTCTCCGGCAATGGGCAGTTCTTC. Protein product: CSARDLRGGRLSGNGQFF.

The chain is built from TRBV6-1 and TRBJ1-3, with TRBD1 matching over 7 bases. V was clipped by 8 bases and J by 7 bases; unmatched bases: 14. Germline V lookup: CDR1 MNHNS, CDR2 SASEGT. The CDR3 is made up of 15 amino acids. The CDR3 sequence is CASGPFSGGVNTIYF. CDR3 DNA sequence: TGTGCCAGCGGTCCTTTTTCAGGGGGTGTCAACACCATATATTTT.

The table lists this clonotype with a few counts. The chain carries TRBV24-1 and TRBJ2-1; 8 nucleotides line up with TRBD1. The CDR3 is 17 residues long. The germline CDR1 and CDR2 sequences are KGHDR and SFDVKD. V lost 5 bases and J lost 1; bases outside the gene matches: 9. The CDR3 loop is CATSVRGPVGSYNEQFF. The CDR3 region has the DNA TGTGCCACCAGTGTCAGGGGGCCTGTAGGGTCCTACAATGAGCAGTTCTTC.

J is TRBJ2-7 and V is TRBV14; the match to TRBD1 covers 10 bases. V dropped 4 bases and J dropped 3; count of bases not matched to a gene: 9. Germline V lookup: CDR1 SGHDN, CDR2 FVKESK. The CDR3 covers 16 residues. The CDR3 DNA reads TGTGCCAGCAGCCGCAGAGGTGGGACAGGGGACTACGAGCAGTACTTC. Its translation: CASSRRGGTGDYEQYF.

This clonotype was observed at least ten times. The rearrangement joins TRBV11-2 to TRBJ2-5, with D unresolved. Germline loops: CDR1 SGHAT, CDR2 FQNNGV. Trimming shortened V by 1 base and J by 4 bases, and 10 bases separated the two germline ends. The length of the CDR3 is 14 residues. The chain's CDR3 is CASSLGMMAETQYF. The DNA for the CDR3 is TGTGCCAGCAGCTTAGGGATGATGGCAGAGACCCAGTACTTC. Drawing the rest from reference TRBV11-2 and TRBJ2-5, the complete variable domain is EAGVAQSPRYKIIEKRQSVAFWCNPISGHATLYWYQQILGQGPKLLIQFQNNGVVDDSQLPKDRFSAERLKGVDSTLKIQPAKLEDSAVYLCASSLGMMAETQYFGPGTRLLVL.

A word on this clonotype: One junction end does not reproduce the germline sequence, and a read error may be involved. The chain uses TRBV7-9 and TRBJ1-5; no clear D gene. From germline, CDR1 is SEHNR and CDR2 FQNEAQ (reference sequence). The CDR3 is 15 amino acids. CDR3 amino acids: CASSFGGSGNHPQHF. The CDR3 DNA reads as TGTGCCAGCAGTTTCGGCGGGTCTGGCAATCATCCCCAGCATTTT.

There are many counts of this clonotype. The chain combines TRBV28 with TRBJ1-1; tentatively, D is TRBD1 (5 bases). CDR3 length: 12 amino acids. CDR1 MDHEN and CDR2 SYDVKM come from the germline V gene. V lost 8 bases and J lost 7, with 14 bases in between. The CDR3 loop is CASLSGPNEAFF. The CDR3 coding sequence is TGTGCCAGCCTTTCGGGACCGAATGAAGCTTTCTTT.

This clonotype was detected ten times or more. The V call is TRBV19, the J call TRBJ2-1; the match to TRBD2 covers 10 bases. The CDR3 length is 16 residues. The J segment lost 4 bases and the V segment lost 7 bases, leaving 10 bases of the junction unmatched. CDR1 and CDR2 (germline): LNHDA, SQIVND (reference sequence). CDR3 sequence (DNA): TGTGCCAGTACCCCTCGGCTAGCGGGAGAATACAATGAGCAGTTCTTC. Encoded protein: CASTPRLAGEYNEQFF.

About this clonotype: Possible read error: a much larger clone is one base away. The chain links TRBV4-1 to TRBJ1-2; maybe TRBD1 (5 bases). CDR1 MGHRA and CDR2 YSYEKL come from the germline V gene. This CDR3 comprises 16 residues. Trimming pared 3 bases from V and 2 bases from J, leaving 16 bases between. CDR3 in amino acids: CASSQGERASNYGYTF. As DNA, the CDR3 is TGCGCCAGCAGCCAGGGGGAGAGGGCCAGCAACTATGGCTACACCTTC.

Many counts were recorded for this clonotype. The CDR3 DNA is TGTGCCAGCAGCCGAACGATAGCCTACAATGAGCAGTTCTTC. Translating it yields CASSRTIAYNEQFF. The chain employs TRBV7-2 and TRBJ2-1; no clear D gene. The CDR3 has 14 residues. Germline CDR1 SGHTA, CDR2 FQGNSA. V lost 5 bases to trimming and J lost 2 bases, with 10 bases between them.

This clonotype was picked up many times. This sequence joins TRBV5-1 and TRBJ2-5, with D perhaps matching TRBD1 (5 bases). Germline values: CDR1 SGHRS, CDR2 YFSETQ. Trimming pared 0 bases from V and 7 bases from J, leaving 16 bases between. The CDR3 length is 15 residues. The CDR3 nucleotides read TGCGCCAGCAGCTTGGGCAGGGCTATGCTGGGGACCCAGTACTTC. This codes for CASSLGRAMLGTQYF.

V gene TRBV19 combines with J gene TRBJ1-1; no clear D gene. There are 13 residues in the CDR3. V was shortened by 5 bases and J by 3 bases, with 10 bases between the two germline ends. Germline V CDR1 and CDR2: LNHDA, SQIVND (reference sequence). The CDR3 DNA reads TGTGCCAGTAGTTGGCAGTTAGACACTGAAGCTTTCTTT. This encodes CASSWQLDTEAFF.

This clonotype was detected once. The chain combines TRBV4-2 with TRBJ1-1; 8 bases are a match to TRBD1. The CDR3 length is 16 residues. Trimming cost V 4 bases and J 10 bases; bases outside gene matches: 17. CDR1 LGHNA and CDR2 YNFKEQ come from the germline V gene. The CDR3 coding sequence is TGTGCCAGCAGCCCCGCCGGGGAATTGGGACAGGAGAGAGCTTTCTTT. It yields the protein CASSPAGELGQERAFF.

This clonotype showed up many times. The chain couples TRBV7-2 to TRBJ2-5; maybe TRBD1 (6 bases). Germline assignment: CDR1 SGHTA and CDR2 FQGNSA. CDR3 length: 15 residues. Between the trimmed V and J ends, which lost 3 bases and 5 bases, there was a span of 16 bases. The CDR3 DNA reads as TGTGCCAGCAGCTTGGTTTTACAGGGTAGGGAGACCCAGTACTTC. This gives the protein CASSLVLQGRETQYF.

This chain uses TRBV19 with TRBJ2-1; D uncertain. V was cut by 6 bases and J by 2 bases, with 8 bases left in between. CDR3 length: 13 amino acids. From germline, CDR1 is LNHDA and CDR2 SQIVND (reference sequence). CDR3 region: CASRPPTYNEQFF. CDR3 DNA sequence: TGTGCCAGTAGACCCCCCACCTACAATGAGCAGTTCTTC.

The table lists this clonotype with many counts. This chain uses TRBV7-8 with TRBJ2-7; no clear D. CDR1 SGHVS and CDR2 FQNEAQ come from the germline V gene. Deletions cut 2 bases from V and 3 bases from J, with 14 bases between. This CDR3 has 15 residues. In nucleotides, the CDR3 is TGTGCCAGCAGCTTACTACGCCAGGTCGTCTACGAGCAGTACTTC. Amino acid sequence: CASSLLRQVVYEQYF.

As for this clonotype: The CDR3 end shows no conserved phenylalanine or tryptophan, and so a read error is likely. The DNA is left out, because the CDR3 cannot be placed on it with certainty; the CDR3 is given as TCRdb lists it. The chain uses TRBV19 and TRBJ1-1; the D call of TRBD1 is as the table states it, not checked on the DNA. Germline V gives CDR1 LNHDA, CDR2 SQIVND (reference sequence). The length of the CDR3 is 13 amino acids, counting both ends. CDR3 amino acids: CASSMGTDREYFS.

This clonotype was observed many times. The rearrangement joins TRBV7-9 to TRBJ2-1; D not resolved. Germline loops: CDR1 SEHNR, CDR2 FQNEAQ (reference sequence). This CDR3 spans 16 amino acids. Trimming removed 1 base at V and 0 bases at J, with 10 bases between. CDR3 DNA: TGTGCCAGCAGCTTAGTAAGAGAGAGCTCCTACAATGAGCAGTTCTTC. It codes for CASSLVRESSYNEQFF.

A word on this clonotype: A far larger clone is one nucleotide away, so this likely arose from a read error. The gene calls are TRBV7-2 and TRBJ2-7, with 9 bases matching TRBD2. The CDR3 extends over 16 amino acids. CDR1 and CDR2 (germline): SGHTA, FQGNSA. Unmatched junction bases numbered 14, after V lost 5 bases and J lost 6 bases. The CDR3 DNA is TGTGCCAGCAGCGTACAACCGGGACCAGCGGGAGGCGAGCAGTACTTC. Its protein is CASSVQPGPAGGEQYF.

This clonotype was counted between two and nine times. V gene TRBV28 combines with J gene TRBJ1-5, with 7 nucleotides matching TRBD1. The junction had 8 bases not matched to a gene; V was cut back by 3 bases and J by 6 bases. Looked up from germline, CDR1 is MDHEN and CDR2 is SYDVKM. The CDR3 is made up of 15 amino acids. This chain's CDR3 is CASSLRGGAGQPQHF. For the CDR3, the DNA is TGTGCCAGCAGTTTGAGAGGGGGCGCAGGTCAGCCCCAGCATTTT.

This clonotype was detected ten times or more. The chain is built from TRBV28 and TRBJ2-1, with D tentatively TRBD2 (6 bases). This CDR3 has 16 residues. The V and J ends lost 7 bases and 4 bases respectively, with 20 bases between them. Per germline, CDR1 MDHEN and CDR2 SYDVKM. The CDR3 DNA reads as TGTGCCAGCACTCCCTTCAAGGCTAGCGATTACAATGAGCAGTTCTTC. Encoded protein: CASTPFKASDYNEQFF. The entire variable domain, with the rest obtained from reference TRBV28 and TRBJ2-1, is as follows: DVKVTQSSRYLVKRTGEKVFLECVQDMDHENMFWYRQDPGLGLRLIYFSYDVKMKEKGDIPEGYSVSREKKERFSLILESASTNQTSMYLCASTPFKASDYNEQFFGPGTRLTVL.

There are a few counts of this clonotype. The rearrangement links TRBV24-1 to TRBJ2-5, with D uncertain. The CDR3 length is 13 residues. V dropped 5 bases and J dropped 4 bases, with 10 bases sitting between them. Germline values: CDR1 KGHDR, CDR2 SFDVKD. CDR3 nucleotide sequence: TGTGCCACCAGTGTCCTGTTTGGAGAGACCCAGTACTTC. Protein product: CATSVLFGETQYF.

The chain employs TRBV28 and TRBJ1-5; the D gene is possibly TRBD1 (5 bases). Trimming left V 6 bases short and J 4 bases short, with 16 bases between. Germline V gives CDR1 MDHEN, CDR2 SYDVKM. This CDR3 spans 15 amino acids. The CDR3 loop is CASRPRGVDNQPQHF. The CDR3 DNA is TGTGCCAGCAGGCCCCGGGGGGTCGATAATCAGCCCCAGCATTTT.

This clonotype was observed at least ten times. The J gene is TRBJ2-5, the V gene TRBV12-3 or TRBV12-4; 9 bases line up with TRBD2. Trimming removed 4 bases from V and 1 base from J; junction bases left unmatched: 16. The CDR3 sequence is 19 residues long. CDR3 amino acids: CASSWIAPGLALLQETQYF. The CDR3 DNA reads TGTGCCAGCAGTTGGATCGCCCCCGGACTAGCGCTCCTCCAAGAGACCCAGTACTTC.

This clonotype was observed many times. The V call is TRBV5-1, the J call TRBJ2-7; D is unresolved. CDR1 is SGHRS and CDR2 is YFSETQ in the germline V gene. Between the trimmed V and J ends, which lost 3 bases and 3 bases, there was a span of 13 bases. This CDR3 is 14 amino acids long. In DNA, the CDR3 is TGCGCCAGCAGCTCGGGCTTCAAAGGCTACGAGCAGTACTTC. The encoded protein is CASSSGFKGYEQYF.